This TCR beta chain comes out of a study of PD-1 blockade in classical Hodgkin lymphoma. Study results and limitations: The diversity seen at baseline in complete responders resembled that of newly diagnosed patients. After ASCT, patients who started nivolumab under 1 year later were excluded. CD4+ but not CD8+ TCR diversity rose significantly by C4D1. Causes of the repertoire differences remain undefined, possibly disease activity or prior therapy.

Relapse was seen in all patients after autologous stem cell transplantation, and brentuximab vedotin exposure was variable. Magnetic negative selection of thawed PBMCs yielded the CD8+ T cells. Using immunoSEQ multiplex PCR, the repertoire was profiled, and TCRdb retains in-frame clones only, with some absent. This sample has about 7,900 clones, with more than 70% found just once. The V gene lost 4 bases and the J gene lost 3 bases, with 6 bases spanning the gap. Germline V gene data show CDR1 as SGHAT and CDR2 as FQNNGV. The CDR3 sequence is 13 residues long. Details on this clone: The antigen remains unidentified.

The specimen was CD8+ T cells from blood, collected at baseline. V is TRBV11-2 and J is TRBJ2-2; D might be TRBD2 (5 bases). The sequence was collected from a human donor with classical Hodgkin lymphoma. The CDR3 sequence is CASSSLDTGELFF. CDR3 in DNA: TGTGCCAGCAGCTCACTAGACACCGGGGAGCTGTTTTTT.